The rows below give T cell receptor beta chains drawn from one sample of a study of T and B cells in COVID-19 patients. TCRdb fed the multiplex PCR reads into MiXCR, producing one record per CDR3 protein. In the table there are about 18,000 distinct CDR3 sequences, 36% of which are singletons. What was sequenced was blood. These receptor sequences come from a human donor with active COVID-19. Each CDR3 is given with its conserved first and last residue. Each record gives: CDR3 length, D gene, V gene, J gene, clone size, CDR3 DNA, CDR3 protein. The D gene is left open where the match is weak. Where a row states a size, it is once, few, many or the class of an expanded clone; other rows omit it.

15	TRBD1	TRBV27	TRBJ2-7	.	TGTGCCAGCAGTTTATATGCAGGGGGCCCCTACGAGCAGTACTTC	CASSLYAGGPYEQYF
15	TRBD1	TRBV7-2	TRBJ2-1	.	TGTGCCAGCAGCCTACAGGGGGCCACCTACAATGAGCAGTTCTTC	CASSLQGATYNEQFF
16	TRBD2	TRBV6-1	TRBJ2-1	few	TGTGCCAGCAGGGCCGAGTTAGCGGGGTTCAACAATGAGCAGTTCTTC	CASRAELAGFNNEQFF
13	.	TRBV27	TRBJ1-5	.	TGTGCCAGCAAAAAACACTCGGATCAGCCCCAGCATTTT	CASKKHSDQPQHF
15	TRBD1	TRBV5-4	TRBJ1-2	.	TGTGCCAGCAGCTATTTGGGACAGTCACCCTATGGCTACACCTTC	CASSYLGQSPYGYTF
13	.	TRBV12-3/TRBV12-4	TRBJ1-1	few	TGTGCCAGCAGTTTGGACAGTGGGGCTGAAGCTTTCTTT	CASSLDSGAEAFF
16	.	TRBV12-3/TRBV12-4	TRBJ1-4	.	TGTGCCAGCAGTTTTTCTAAGGACAGACGGAATGAAAAACTGTTTTTT	CASSFSKDRRNEKLFF
16	.	TRBV5-4	TRBJ2-5	.	TGTGCCAGCAGCTCCGGACTGGGGCGCCCCGGAGAGACCCAGTACTTC	CASSSGLGRPGETQYF
15	TRBD2	TRBV29-1	TRBJ2-3	medium-sized	TGCAGCGTTACTCCGGGGGGGGGGAACACAGATACGCAGTATTTT	CSVTPGGGNTDTQYF
17	.	TRBV6-5	TRBJ1-2	few	TGTGCCAGCAGTTCCAGCATCACAGGGCAGGGAAACTATGGCTACACCTTC	CASSSSITGQGNYGYTF
14	.	TRBV5-1	TRBJ1-3	.	TGCGCCAGCAGCTTGGACCCCGCAGGAAACACCATATATTTT	CASSLDPAGNTIYF
15	.	TRBV27	TRBJ1-5	medium-sized	TGTGCCAGCAGTTTATTGGGGGGTAGCAATCAGCCCCAGCATTTT	CASSLLGGSNQPQHF
15	TRBD1	TRBV12-3/TRBV12-4	TRBJ1-1	few	TGTGCCAGCAGTCCGACTGGACAGGGGAGGACTGAAGCTTTCTTT	CASSPTGQGRTEAFF
14	.	TRBV15	TRBJ2-2	medium-sized	TGTGCCACCAGCAGAGATCTGAACACCGGGGAGCTGTTTTTT	CATSRDLNTGELFF